A selection of T cell receptor beta chains follows, all from one sample in a study of identifying expanded T cells in peripheral blood. The table came from immunoSEQ multiplex PCR; TCRdb's copy has only in-frame clones and leaves some out. In the table there are around 100,000 clones, approximately 88% of which are singletons. The sequenced sample consisted of blood. The receptors derive from a person between 18 and 70 years old in good health. Each CDR3 is given with its conserved first and last residue. Each record gives: J gene, clone size, D gene, V gene, CDR3 DNA, CDR3 protein. A D gene is named only where the DNA matches it firmly. Size tells how often a clone was seen (once, few, many) or the class of an expanded clone, and some rows leave it out.

J: TRBJ2-5
size: NA
D: NA
V: TRBV7-2
DNA: TGTGCCAGCAGCTCCTGGGGGCAGGGCGAGACCCAGTACTTC
CDR3: CASSSWGQGETQYF

J: TRBJ2-7
size: NA
D: TRBD2
V: TRBV5-4
DNA: TGTGCCAGCAGCGTGGAGGGTAGCGGGGGCCGACGCCAGTACGAGCAGTACTTC
CDR3: CASSVEGSGGRRQYEQYF

J: TRBJ2-1
size: NA
D: NA
V: TRBV9
DNA: TGTGCCAGCAGCCGGGACTCTGCGAAGCAGTTCTTC
CDR3: CASSRDSAKQFF

J: TRBJ2-2
size: NA
D: NA
V: TRBV10-2
DNA: TGCGCCAGCAAGAAGAACACCGGGGAGCTGTTTTTT
CDR3: CASKKNTGELFF

J: TRBJ2-5
size: NA
D: NA
V: TRBV15
DNA: TGTGCCACCACCCGGGGGGCTCAAGAGACCCAGTACTTC
CDR3: CATTRGAQETQYF

J: TRBJ2-7
size: once
D: TRBD1
V: TRBV5-6
DNA: TGTGCCAGCAGCACTGGGACAGGGGGCTACGAGCAGTACTTC
CDR3: CASSTGTGGYEQYF

J: TRBJ1-6
size: NA
D: NA
V: TRBV7-8
DNA: TGTGCCAGCAGCTTAACGGTCAGCTCCTATAATTCACCCCTCCACTTT
CDR3: CASSLTVSSYNSPLHF

J: TRBJ1-2
size: NA
D: TRBD1
V: TRBV27
DNA: TGTGCCAGCAGTTTAGGGACAGGGCATGGCTACACCTTC
CDR3: CASSLGTGHGYTF

J: TRBJ2-5
size: NA
D: NA
V: TRBV2
DNA: TGTGCCAGCCTAAGGACGGAGACCCAGTACTTC
CDR3: CASLRTETQYF

J: TRBJ1-2
size: NA
D: NA
V: TRBV5-1
DNA: TGCGCCAGCAGCCGGGACAACTATGGCTACACCTTC
CDR3: CASSRDNYGYTF